This T cell receptor (beta chain) comes out of a study of T cell changes during pregnancy in multiple sclerosis. After removal of 6 bases from V and 7 bases from J, the junction contained 12 bases not matched to a gene. Germline V gene sequence: CDR1 MNHNY, CDR2 SVGAGI (reference sequence). The CDR3 is made up of 15 amino acids. TCRdb's copy holds only in-frame clones and misses some; the assay was immunoSEQ multiplex PCR. The sample contains around 57,000 clones, roughly 92% of which appear only once. This receptor was taken from a female donor with multiple sclerosis, enrolled in a pregnancy study. The gene calls are TRBV6-6 and TRBJ2-1; 7 bases are a match to TRBD2. Sequenced material: CD4+ T cells from peripheral blood mononuclear cells, taken in the third trimester of pregnancy. The CDR3 DNA sequence: TGTGCCAGCAGAAGAGACAGCGGGATGATAAATGAGCAGTTCTTC. Its translation is CASRRDSGMINEQFF.